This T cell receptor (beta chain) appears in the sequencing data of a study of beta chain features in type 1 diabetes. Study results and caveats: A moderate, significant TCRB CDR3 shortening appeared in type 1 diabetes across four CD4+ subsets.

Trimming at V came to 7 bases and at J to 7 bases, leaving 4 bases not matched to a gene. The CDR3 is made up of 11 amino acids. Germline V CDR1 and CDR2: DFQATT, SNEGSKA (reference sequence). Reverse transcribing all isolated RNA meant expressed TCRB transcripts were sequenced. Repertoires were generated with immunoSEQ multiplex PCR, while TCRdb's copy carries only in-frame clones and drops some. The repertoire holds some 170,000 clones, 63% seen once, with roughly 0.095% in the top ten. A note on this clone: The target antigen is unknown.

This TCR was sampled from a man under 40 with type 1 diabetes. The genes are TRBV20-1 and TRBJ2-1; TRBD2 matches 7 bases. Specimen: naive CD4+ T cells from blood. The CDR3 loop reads CSVNGGNEQFF. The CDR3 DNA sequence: TGCAGTGTCAACGGGGGGAATGAGCAGTTCTTC.